The rows below give T cell receptor beta chains drawn from one sample of a study of blood T cell repertoires in COVID-19. Sequencing used immunoSEQ multiplex PCR; TCRdb keeps in-frame clones, though not all of them. The table lists 25,000 or so clones, around 81% of them singletons. The sequenced sample consisted of peripheral blood. These receptors came from a man aged 65 to 79 with acute or convalescent COVID-19. CDR3s include the opening cysteine and the closing phenylalanine or tryptophan. Fields, in order: V gene, CDR3 protein.

TRBV27 CATSRGQGAYEQYF
TRBV5-4 CASSPRGPVALGETQYF
TRBV7-9 CASSLTGGLNTEAFF
TRBV5-1 CASSMDTNQPQHF
TRBV4-1 CASSPLGLAGTDTQYF
TRBV28 CASSLSGRETIQYF
TRBV4-3 CASSQDRAGEGEKLFF
TRBV30 CAWSVGGTGGNTIYF
TRBV7-2 CASSSQGNTEAFF
TRBV14 CASSLTYSRPNSPLHF
TRBV2 CASSEQGSYNEQFF
TRBV24-1 CATSETGVHEQYF
TRBV6-1 CASSESGKRGDEQFF
TRBV3-1/TRBV3-2 CASSHTSGSYEQYF
TRBV3-1/TRBV3-2 CASSPSGSNQPQHF
TRBV30 CASLFSGRNEQFF
TRBV28 CASSPGTGGFVPQHF
TRBV15 CATSRDRGPNTEAFF
TRBV7-2 CASSFASGGVADTQYF
TRBV6-5 CASSFRQGAAFF
TRBV24-1 CATSGGAAGELFF
TRBV5-1 CASTKESSYNEQFF
TRBV30 CAWSGGGDFTEAFF
TRBV18 CASSPGTSGRTDTQYF